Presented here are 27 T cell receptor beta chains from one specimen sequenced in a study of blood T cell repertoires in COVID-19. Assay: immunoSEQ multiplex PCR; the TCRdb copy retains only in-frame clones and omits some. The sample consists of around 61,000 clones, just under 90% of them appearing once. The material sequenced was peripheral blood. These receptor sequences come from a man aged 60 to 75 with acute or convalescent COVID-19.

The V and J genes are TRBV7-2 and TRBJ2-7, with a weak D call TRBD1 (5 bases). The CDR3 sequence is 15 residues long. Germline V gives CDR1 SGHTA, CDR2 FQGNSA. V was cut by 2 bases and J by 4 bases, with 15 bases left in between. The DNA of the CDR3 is TGTGCCAGCAGCTTATCCGCAGCCTCAGGGTACGAGCAGTACTTC. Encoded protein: CASSLSAASGYEQYF.

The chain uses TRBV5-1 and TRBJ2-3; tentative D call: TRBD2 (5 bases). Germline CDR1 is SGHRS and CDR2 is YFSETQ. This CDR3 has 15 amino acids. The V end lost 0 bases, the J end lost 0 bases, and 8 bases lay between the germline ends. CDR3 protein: CASSLASTSTDTQYF. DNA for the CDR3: TGCGCCAGCAGCTTGGCTAGCACTAGCACAGATACGCAGTATTTT.

The CDR3 DNA sequence: TGCGCCAGCAGCTCTCCGGGACAGAAGAACACTGAAGCTTTCTTT. It codes for CASSSPGQKNTEAFF. The V call is TRBV4-1, the J call TRBJ1-1, with 7 bases that match TRBD1. Trimming took 5 bases from V and 1 from J; bases not matched to a gene: 7. Germline CDR1 is MGHRA and CDR2 is YSYEKL. This CDR3 region has 15 residues.

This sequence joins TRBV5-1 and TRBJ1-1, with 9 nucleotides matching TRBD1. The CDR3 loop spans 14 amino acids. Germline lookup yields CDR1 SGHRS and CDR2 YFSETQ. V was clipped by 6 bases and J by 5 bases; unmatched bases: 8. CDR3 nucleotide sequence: TGCGCCAGCACCGGGACAGGGAAGGGGACTGAAGCTTTCTTT. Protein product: CASTGTGKGTEAFF.

CDR3 sequence: CASSEAGGLPGNTIYF. CDR3 in DNA: TGTGCCAGCAGTGAAGCCGGGGGGCTTCCTGGAAACACCATATATTTT. The genes are TRBV6-1 and TRBJ1-3, with D possibly being TRBD1 (6 bases). CDR1 is MNHNS, CDR2 SASEGT, per germline. Deletions cut 0 bases from V and 2 bases from J, with 11 bases between. CDR3 length: 16 residues.

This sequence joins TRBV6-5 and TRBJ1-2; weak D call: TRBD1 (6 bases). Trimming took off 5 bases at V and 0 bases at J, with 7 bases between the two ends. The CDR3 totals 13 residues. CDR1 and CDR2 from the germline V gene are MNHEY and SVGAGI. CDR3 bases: TGTGCCAGCAGTCGGACAGCTAACTATGGCTACACCTTC. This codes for CASSRTANYGYTF.

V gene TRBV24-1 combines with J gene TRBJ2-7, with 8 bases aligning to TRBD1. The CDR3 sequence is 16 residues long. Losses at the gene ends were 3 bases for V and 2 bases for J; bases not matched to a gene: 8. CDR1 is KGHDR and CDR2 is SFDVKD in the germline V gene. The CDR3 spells CATSDTGTGNTYEQYF. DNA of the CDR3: TGTGCCACCAGTGATACCGGGACAGGCAATACCTACGAGCAGTACTTC.

CDR3 nucleotides: TGTGCCAGCAGCCGGACAGGGAAGGAATCACCCCTCCACTTT. Translating it yields CASSRTGKESPLHF. The chain is built from TRBV6-5 and TRBJ1-6; the match to TRBD1 covers 8 bases. V trimming: 6 bases; J trimming: 10 bases; junction bases outside the gene matches: 8. This CDR3 has 14 residues. In germline, CDR1 is MNHEY, CDR2 SVGAGI.

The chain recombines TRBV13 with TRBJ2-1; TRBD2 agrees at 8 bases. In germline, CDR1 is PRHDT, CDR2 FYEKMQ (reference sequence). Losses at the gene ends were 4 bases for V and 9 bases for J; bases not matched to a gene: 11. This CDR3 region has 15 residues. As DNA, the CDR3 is TGTGCCAGCAGCTCCCTAGCCGTACGGGGGGGTGAGCAGTTCTTC. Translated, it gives CASSSLAVRGGEQFF.

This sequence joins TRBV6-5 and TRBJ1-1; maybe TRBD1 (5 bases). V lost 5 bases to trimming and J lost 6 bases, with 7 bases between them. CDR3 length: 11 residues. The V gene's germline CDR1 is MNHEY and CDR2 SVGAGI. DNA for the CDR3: TGTGCCAGCAGTCGGGGGGCTGAAGCTTTCTTT. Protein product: CASSRGAEAFF.

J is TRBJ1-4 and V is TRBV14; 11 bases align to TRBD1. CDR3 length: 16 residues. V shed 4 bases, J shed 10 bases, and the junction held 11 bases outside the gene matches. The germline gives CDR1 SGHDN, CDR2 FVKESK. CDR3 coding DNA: TGTGCCAGCAGCCCTTACCCGGGACAGGGGGGAGGAAAACTGTTTTTT. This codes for CASSPYPGQGGGKLFF.

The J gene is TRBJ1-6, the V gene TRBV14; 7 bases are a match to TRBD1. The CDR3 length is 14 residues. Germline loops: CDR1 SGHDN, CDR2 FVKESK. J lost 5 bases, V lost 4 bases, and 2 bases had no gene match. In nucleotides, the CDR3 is TGTGCCAGCAGCCCCGGGACAGATAATTCACCCCTCCACTTT. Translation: CASSPGTDNSPLHF.

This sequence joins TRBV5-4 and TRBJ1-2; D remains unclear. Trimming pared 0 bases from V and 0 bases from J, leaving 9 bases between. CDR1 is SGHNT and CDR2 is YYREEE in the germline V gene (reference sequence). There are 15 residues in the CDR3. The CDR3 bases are TGTGCCAGCAGCTTGGTGAGGAATTCTAACTATGGCTACACCTTC. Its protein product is CASSLVRNSNYGYTF.

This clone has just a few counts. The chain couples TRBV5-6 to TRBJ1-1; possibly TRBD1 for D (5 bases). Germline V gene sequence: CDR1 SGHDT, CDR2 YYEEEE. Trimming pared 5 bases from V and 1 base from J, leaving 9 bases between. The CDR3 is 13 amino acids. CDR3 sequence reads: CASSYDRNTEAFF. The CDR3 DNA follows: TGTGCCAGCAGTTATGACAGGAACACTGAAGCTTTCTTT.

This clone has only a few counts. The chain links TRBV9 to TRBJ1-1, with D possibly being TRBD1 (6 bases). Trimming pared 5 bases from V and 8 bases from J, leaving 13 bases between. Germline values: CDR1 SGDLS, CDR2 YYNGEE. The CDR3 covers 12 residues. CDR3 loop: CASSESGTEAFF. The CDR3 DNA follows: TGTGCCAGCAGTGAATCCGGGACAGAAGCTTTCTTT.

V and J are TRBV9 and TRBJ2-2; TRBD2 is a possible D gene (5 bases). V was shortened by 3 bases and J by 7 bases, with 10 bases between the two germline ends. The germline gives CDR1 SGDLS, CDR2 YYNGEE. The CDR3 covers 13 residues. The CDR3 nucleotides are TGTGCCAGCAGCGCAATAGGAGGCGGGGAGCTGTTTTTT. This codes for CASSAIGGGELFF.

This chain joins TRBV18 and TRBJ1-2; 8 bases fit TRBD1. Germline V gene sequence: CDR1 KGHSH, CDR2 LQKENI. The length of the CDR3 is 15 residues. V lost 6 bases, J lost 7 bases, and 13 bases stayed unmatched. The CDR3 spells CASSRPGQGIGGYTF. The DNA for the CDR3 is TGTGCCAGCTCGCGTCCAGGACAGGGCATAGGTGGCTACACCTTC.

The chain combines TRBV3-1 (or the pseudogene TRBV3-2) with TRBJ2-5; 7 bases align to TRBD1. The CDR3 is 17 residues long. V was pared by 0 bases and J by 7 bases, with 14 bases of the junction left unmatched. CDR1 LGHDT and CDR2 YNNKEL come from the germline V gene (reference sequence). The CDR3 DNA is TGTGCCAGCAGCCAAGAAAGGAAATCGGGACAGAGTGGGACCCAGTACTTC. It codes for CASSQERKSGQSGTQYF.

CDR3 sequence: CASSEARGRNQPQHF. CDR3 nucleotides: TGTGCCAGCAGTGAAGCGCGGGGGCGAAATCAGCCCCAGCATTTT. The chain joins TRBV6-1 to TRBJ1-5; a possible D gene is TRBD1 (6 bases). Germline values: CDR1 MNHNS, CDR2 SASEGT. The CDR3 contains 15 residues. V was clipped by 0 bases and J by 4 bases, with 10 bases between them.

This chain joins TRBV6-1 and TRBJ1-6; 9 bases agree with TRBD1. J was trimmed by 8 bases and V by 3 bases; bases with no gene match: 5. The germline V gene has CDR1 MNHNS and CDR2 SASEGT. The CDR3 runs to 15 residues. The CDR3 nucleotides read TGTGCCAGCAGTGAGCTGACAGGGGGTCATTCACCCCTCCACTTT. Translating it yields CASSELTGGHSPLHF.

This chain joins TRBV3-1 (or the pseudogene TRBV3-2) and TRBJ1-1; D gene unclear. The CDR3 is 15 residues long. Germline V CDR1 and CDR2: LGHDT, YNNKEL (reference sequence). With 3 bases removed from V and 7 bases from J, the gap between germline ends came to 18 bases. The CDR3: CASSQTTRLGGEAFF. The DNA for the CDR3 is TGTGCCAGCAGCCAGACCACTAGACTGGGCGGTGAAGCTTTCTTT.

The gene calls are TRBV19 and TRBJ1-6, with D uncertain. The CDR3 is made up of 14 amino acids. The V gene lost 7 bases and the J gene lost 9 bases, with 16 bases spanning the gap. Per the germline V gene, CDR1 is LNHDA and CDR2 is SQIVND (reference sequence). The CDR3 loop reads CASTMVGTGSPLHF. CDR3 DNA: TGTGCCAGTACCATGGTCGGCACGGGTTCACCCCTCCACTTT.

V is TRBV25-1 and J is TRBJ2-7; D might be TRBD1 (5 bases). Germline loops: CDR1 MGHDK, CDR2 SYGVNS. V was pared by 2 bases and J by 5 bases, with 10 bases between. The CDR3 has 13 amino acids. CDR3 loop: CASSEEQGDEQYF. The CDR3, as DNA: TGTGCCAGCAGTGAAGAGCAAGGGGACGAGCAGTACTTC.

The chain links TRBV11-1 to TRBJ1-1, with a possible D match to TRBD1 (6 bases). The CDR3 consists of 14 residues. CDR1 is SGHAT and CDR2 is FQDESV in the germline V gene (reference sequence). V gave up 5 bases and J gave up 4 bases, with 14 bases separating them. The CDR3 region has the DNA TGTGCCAGCAGCCCCGGACAGCGGACCACTGAAGCTTTCTTT. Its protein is CASSPGQRTTEAFF.

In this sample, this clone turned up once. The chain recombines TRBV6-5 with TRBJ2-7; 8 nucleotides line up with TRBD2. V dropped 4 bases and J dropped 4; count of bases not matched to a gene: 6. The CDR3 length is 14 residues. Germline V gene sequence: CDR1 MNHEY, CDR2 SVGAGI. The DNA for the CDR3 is TGTGCCAGCAGTTCGGAGCGGGGGACGTACGAGCAGTACTTC. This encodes CASSSERGTYEQYF.

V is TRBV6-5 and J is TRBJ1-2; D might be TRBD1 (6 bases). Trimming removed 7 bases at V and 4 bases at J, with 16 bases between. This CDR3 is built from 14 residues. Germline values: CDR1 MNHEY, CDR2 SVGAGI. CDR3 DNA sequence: TGTGCCAGCATTACAGGGATCTTCGGCTATGGCTACACCTTC. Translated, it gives CASITGIFGYGYTF.

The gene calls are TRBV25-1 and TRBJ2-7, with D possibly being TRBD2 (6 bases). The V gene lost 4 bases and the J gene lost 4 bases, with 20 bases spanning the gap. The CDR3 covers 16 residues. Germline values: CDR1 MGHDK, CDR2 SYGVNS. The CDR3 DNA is TGTGCCAGCAGTGCTACCGGGACTGGGGTACGGTACGAGCAGTACTTC. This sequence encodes CASSATGTGVRYEQYF.